This TCR beta chain derives from a study of Ad26.COV2.S vaccination and SARS-CoV-2 variants. Study at large: Of the COV1001 trial arms, the Ad26.COV2.S arm included the donor. Participants got Ad26.COV2.S intramuscularly, once or twice 56 days apart.

In regard to this clone: Antigen: not known.

Some clones are missing from TCRdb's copy, which holds only in-frame ones; the method was immunoSEQ multiplex PCR. Here the sample spans fewer than 800,000 clones, around 90% being singletons. The CDR3 has 14 residues. Trimming removed 6 bases at V and 2 bases at J, with 13 bases between. Germline V gene sequence: CDR1 KGHSH, CDR2 LQKENI. As for treatment: 15 to 20 received Ad26.COV2.S at low or high dose, single or two shots; roughly five received placebo; per-sample allocation not given. Sampling took place 63 days after the first vaccine or placebo injection. Notes on the study in general: Substantial breadth in spike-specific CD8+ and CD4+ T cell responses was reportedly seen after vaccination.

The sample consisted of peripheral blood, taken in a trial of Ad26.COV2.S vaccine versus placebo. The chain couples TRBV18 to TRBJ1-2, with D possibly matching TRBD1 (6 bases). The sequence was collected from a person aged 18 to 59 who received the Ad26.COV2.S COVID-19 vaccine or a placebo. CDR3: CASSPGAGNYGYTF. In DNA, the CDR3 is TGTGCCAGCTCTCCAGGGGCTGGGAACTATGGCTACACCTTC.